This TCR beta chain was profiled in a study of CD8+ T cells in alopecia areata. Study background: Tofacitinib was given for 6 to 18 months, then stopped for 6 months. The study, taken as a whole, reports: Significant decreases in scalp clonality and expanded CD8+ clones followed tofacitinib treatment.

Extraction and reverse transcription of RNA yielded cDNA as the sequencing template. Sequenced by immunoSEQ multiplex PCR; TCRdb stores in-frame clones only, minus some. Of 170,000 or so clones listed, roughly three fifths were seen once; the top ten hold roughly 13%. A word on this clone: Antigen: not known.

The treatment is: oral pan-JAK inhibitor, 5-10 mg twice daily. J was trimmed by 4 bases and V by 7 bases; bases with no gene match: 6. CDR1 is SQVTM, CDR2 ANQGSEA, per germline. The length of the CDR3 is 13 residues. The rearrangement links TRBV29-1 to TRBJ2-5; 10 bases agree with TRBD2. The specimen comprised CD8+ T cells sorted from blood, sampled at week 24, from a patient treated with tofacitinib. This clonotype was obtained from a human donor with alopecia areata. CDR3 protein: CSAKAGGPETQYF. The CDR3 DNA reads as TGCAGCGCAAAAGCGGGGGGGCCAGAGACCCAGTACTTC. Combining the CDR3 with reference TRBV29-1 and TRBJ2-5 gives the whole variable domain SAVISQKPSRDICQRGTSLTIQCQVDSQVTMMFWYRQQPGQSLTLIATANQGSEATYESGFVIDKFPISRPNLTFSTLTVSNMSPEDSSIYLCSAKAGGPETQYFGPGTRLLVL.